Below, 19 T cell receptor beta chains from the same sample are listed, as sequenced in a study of blood T cell repertoires in COVID-19. Sequenced by immunoSEQ multiplex PCR; TCRdb stores in-frame clones only, minus some. The profile shows 210,000 or so clones, around 88% of them singletons. Sequenced: peripheral blood. The receptors come from a man between 18 and 29 years old with active or convalescent COVID-19.

The genes are TRBV30 and TRBJ1-5; a possible D gene is TRBD1 (5 bases). The germline V gene encodes CDR1 GTSNPN and CDR2 SVGIG (reference sequence). The CDR3 has 16 amino acids. Trimming removed 7 bases from V and 2 bases from J, with 21 bases in between. The CDR3 loop reads CALKKRGGAGNQPQHF. The CDR3 nucleotides read TGTGCCTTGAAAAAAAGGGGAGGGGCCGGCAATCAGCCCCAGCATTTT.

The chain employs TRBV10-1 and TRBJ1-1, with D perhaps TRBD1 (6 bases). The CDR3 has 15 residues. Trimming left V 5 bases short and J 5 bases short, with 18 bases between. The germline V gene has CDR1 WNHNN and CDR2 SYGVQD (reference sequence). CDR3 in amino acids: CASSFTGMVGTEAFF. The CDR3 nucleotides are TGCGCCAGCAGTTTTACAGGGATGGTTGGGACTGAAGCTTTCTTT.

The rearrangement joins TRBV11-2 to TRBJ1-3; D is perhaps TRBD1 (5 bases). Trimming cost V 5 bases and J 2 bases, with 25 bases left between them. Germline CDR1 and CDR2: SGHAT and FQNNGV. The CDR3 runs to 19 residues. Written as DNA, the CDR3 is TGTGCCAGCAGCACCCGTCGGTCCGGGGGTTCGGCGGCTGGAAACACCATATATTTT. This encodes CASSTRRSGGSAAGNTIYF.

J is TRBJ1-6 and V is TRBV27; no definite D call. The CDR3 covers 15 residues. Per germline, CDR1 MNHEY and CDR2 SMNVEV (reference sequence). Trimming removed 2 bases from V and 7 bases from J, with 12 bases in between. The CDR3, as DNA: TGTGCCAGCAGTTTAGGCGGCAGAATGAATTCACCCCTCCACTTT. This codes for CASSLGGRMNSPLHF.

The chain recombines TRBV5-1 with TRBJ1-2, with a weak D call TRBD1 (6 bases). In germline, CDR1 is SGHRS, CDR2 YFSETQ. V lost 4 bases, J lost 4 bases, and 14 bases lay in between. The CDR3 runs 14 residues. DNA for the CDR3: TGCGCCAGCAGCGAACCCGGGGGGCCCTATGGCTACACCTTC. Translation gives CASSEPGGPYGYTF.

V gene TRBV10-3 combines with J gene TRBJ1-5; possible D gene TRBD1, 6 bases. This CDR3 spans 15 amino acids. CDR1 is ENHRY, CDR2 SYGVKD, per germline. V was shortened by 3 bases and J by 5 bases, with 14 bases between the two germline ends. The CDR3 reads CAISELWGGYQPQHF. DNA for the CDR3: TGTGCCATCAGTGAACTATGGGGGGGCTATCAGCCCCAGCATTTT.

The chain joins TRBV5-6 to TRBJ1-4; D might be TRBD1 (5 bases). V was pared by 4 bases and J by 6 bases, with 16 bases between. CDR1 is SGHDT, CDR2 YYEEEE, per germline. The CDR3 loop spans 15 amino acids. The CDR3 loop is CASSPRTFLDEKLFF. For the CDR3, the DNA is TGTGCCAGCAGCCCACGGACATTTTTGGATGAAAAACTGTTTTTT.

The chain employs TRBV30 and TRBJ2-1, with 10 bases that match TRBD2. This CDR3 contains 16 residues. Germline V gene lookup returns CDR1 GTSNPN and CDR2 SVGIG (reference sequence). With V trimmed by 0 bases and J by 7 bases, 9 bases remained unmatched. CDR3 residues: CAWSVLSGRAGNEQFF. DNA for the CDR3: TGTGCCTGGAGTGTACTCAGCGGGAGGGCCGGGAATGAGCAGTTCTTC.

V is TRBV30 and J is TRBJ1-6; D is perhaps TRBD1 (5 bases). The CDR3 totals 18 residues. CDR1 is GTSNPN and CDR2 is SVGIG in the germline V gene (reference sequence). Trimming shortened V by 2 bases and J by 6 bases, and 23 bases separated the two germline ends. The CDR3 region has the DNA TGTGCCTGGAGTCCTTCACCACCCGGGGGACGCCTTAATTCACCCCTCCACTTT. This translates into CAWSPSPPGGRLNSPLHF.

The chain recombines TRBV7-2 with TRBJ2-7; 7 nucleotides align to TRBD1. The CDR3 has 13 residues. Germline CDR1 reads SGHTA; CDR2 reads FQGNSA. With 6 bases clipped from V and 4 bases from J, the junction kept 6 bases outside the gene matches. For the CDR3, the DNA is TGTGCCAGCAGGGGGGACAGCGGATACGAGCAGTACTTC. Translated, it gives CASRGDSGYEQYF.

The chain couples TRBV27 to TRBJ2-6; D call uncertain. V dropped 6 bases and J dropped 1 base, with 4 bases sitting between them. The CDR3 is 13 residues long. The germline V gene has CDR1 MNHEY and CDR2 SMNVEV (reference sequence). Here the CDR3 reads CASRQSGANVLTF. Here the CDR3 DNA reads TGTGCCAGCAGACAATCTGGGGCCAACGTCCTGACTTTC.

The sample holds one count of this clone. The chain links TRBV2 to TRBJ1-1, with D possibly being TRBD1 (6 bases). From germline, CDR1 is SNHLY and CDR2 FYNNEI. V gave up 4 bases and J gave up 5 bases, with 11 bases separating them. The CDR3 is made up of 13 amino acids. This chain's CDR3 is CASSAGEGTEAFF. The CDR3 nucleotides read TGTGCCAGCAGTGCAGGGGAGGGGACTGAAGCTTTCTTT.

Comment on this clone: This CDR3 is also generated by other DNA sequences in the sample. The rearrangement links TRBV28 to TRBJ1-1; D ambiguous. This CDR3 comprises 11 residues. The germline V gene encodes CDR1 MDHEN and CDR2 SYDVKM. The V and J ends lost 7 bases and 2 bases respectively, with 5 bases between them. CDR3 region: CASTLNTEAFF. In DNA form, the CDR3 reads TGTGCCAGCACCCTAAACACTGAAGCTTTCTTT.

This clone appeared a single time. J is TRBJ2-7 and V is TRBV3-1 (or the pseudogene TRBV3-2), with TRBD2 matching 12 bases. J was trimmed by 3 bases and V by 4 bases; bases with no gene match: 7. Germline loops: CDR1 LGHDT, CDR2 YNNKEL (reference sequence). The CDR3 sequence is 16 residues long. CDR3 loop: CASSRGLAGPYYEQYF. CDR3 in DNA: TGTGCCAGCAGCCGAGGACTAGCGGGACCTTACTACGAGCAGTACTTC.

This clone was counted only a few times. The chain couples TRBV6-6 to TRBJ2-7, with 12 bases fitting TRBD1. The CDR3 loop spans 14 amino acids. Trimming took 6 bases from V and 5 from J; bases not matched to a gene: 5. Germline-derived CDR1 and CDR2 are MNHNY and SVGAGI (reference sequence). The CDR3 nucleotides read TGTGCCAGCAGGCGGGGGACAGGGGGCAACGAGCAGTACTTC. Encoded protein: CASRRGTGGNEQYF.

This chain joins TRBV10-3 and TRBJ2-1; D might be TRBD2 (6 bases). The V gene lost 10 bases and the J gene lost 4 bases, with 17 bases spanning the gap. The germline V gene has CDR1 ENHRY and CDR2 SYGVKD. The CDR3 has 14 amino acids. The CDR3 sequence is CATRDPGGYNEQFF. CDR3 DNA sequence: TGTGCCACCCGCGACCCCGGAGGGTACAATGAGCAGTTCTTC.

The chain has TRBV18 and TRBJ1-1; perhaps TRBD1 as D (5 bases). The CDR3 contains 16 residues. V lost 2 bases, J lost 4 bases, and 17 bases lay in between. CDR1 and CDR2 (germline): KGHSH, LQKENI. CDR3 in DNA: TGTGCCAGCTCACCAGGGCAGGGTATGGGAGGCACTGAAGCTTTCTTT. Translating gives CASSPGQGMGGTEAFF. The whole variable domain, filled in from reference TRBV18 and TRBJ1-1, reads NAGVMQNPRHLVRRRGQEARLRCSPMKGHSHVYWYRQLPEEGLKFMVYLQKENIIDESGMPKERFSAEFPKEGPSILRIQQVVRGDSAAYFCASSPGQGMGGTEAFFGQGTRLTVV.

The gene calls are TRBV28 and TRBJ1-1; 10 bases map to TRBD1. CDR1 and CDR2 from the germline V gene are MDHEN and SYDVKM. There are 16 residues in the CDR3. The V and J ends lost 2 bases and 11 bases, in that order; junction bases with no gene match: 14. DNA for the CDR3: TGTGCCAGCAGTTTACCTTCCCTTCGACAGGGGGCGCAGGCTTTCTTT. Protein: CASSLPSLRQGAQAFF.

The chain is built from TRBV28 and TRBJ1-2; 8 bases are shared with TRBD1. The V and J ends lost 5 bases and 3 bases, in that order; junction bases with no gene match: 8. Germline V gives CDR1 MDHEN, CDR2 SYDVKM. The CDR3 sequence is 15 residues long. CDR3 residues: CASSPYRGQDYGYTF. CDR3 DNA: TGTGCCAGCAGTCCCTACCGGGGACAGGACTATGGCTACACCTTC.